This entry features one T cell receptor (beta chain) sequence. The read ends 3 residues early relative to the CDR3; the germline J gene fills the gap. The record originates from a study of T cells in women clearing cervical HPV infection. Study context: Donors had HPV16-related CIN3 or worse; 2 had invasive cancer.

The ends were cut back, 4 bases at V and 2 bases at J, with 14 bases in the middle. This CDR3 contains 15 residues. Germline-derived CDR1 and CDR2 are DFQATT and SNEGSKA (reference sequence). Profiling relied on immunoSEQ multiplex PCR, and the TCRdb table lists in-frame clones only, not all of them. This table lists 36,000 or so clones. This receptor was obtained from a woman between 18 and 69 years old with a cervical HPV16 infection that either progressed to CIN3+ or cleared (not recorded which). The sample taken for sequencing was blood buffy coat. The chain uses TRBV20-1 and TRBJ2-2, with D hard to call. Partial CDR3 DNA: TGCAGTGCTAAAAGACAAGGGCAAAACACCGGGGAG. It translates to CSAKRQGQNTGE. The entire CDR3 reads CSAKRQGQNTGELFF.